The present T cell receptor beta chain was sequenced within a study of breast tumors, draining lymph nodes, adjacent tissues. The CDR3 length is 15 residues. Germline V gene lookup returns CDR1 SGHTA and CDR2 FQGTGA. Via MiXCR, TCRdb re-called the multiplex PCR reads, giving one row per CDR3 protein. The sample carries 180,000 or so distinct CDR3 sequences, roughly 29% recorded once. Samples came from axillary lymph nodes draining the breast cancer. In regard to this clonotype: Since a much larger clone is just one base distant, this may be a read error.

The sequence came from a female donor with breast cancer. Some clones in this sample may be carry-over from other donors' samples. Sample: axillary lymph node tissue. The gene calls are TRBV7-3 and TRBJ2-3; no clear D gene. The DNA end lines up better with TRBJ1-5; the J call may be wrong. CDR3 loop: CASSQDEPSTDTQHF. CDR3 bases: TGTGCCAGCAGCCAAGACGAACCGAGCACAGATACGCAGCATTTT.